This passage covers 10 T cell receptor beta chains from one sample sequenced in a study of vaccination and CD4 T cells after COVID-19. Treatment: roughly nine-day PBMC culture with coronavirus spike peptide pools or control peptides (ViraFEST assay). Scientists ran DNA taken from cultured CD4+ T cells through the Oncomine TCR Beta short-read assay for sequencing. MiXCR was run by TCRdb on the PCR reads, yielding one entry per CDR3 protein. The sample gives about 17,000 distinct CDR3 sequences, approximately 40% of which show up once; under 9% is in the top ten. Their antigens remain unidentified. The sequenced sample consisted of CD4+ T cells from blood, cultured in vitro. Receptor source: a human donor who had recovered from COVID-19.

This clonotype appeared a few times. The chain has TRBV7-9 and TRBJ2-5; 8 positions agree with TRBD1. J gave up 4 bases and V 5 bases, and 12 bases lay outside the gene matches. Germline CDR1 and CDR2: SEHNR and FQNEAQ (reference sequence). This CDR3 is 16 amino acids long. CDR3 sequence: CASSAAPGTGSETQYF. The CDR3 coding sequence is TGTGCCAGCAGCGCAGCCCCCGGGACAGGTTCAGAGACCCAGTACTTC.

J is TRBJ2-7 and V is TRBV2; D gene uncertain. V dropped 6 bases and J dropped 2 bases, with 5 bases sitting between them. The CDR3 runs 11 residues. Germline V gives CDR1 SNHLY, CDR2 FYNNEI. CDR3 region: CASRMTYEQYF. The CDR3 DNA sequence: TGTGCCAGCAGGATGACCTACGAGCAGTACTTC.

V is TRBV12-3 or TRBV12-4 and J is TRBJ2-5; TRBD1 aligns across 9 bases. V dropped 5 bases and J dropped 2; count of bases not matched to a gene: 9. The CDR3 contains 16 residues. The CDR3 region has the DNA TGTGCCAGCAGTCCACGAGACAGGGGGTGGCAAGAGACCCAGTACTTC. It yields the protein CASSPRDRGWQETQYF.

This clonotype showed up just once. This chain links TRBV5-4 with TRBJ1-2; 7 bases match TRBD1. V lost 3 bases, J lost 4 bases, and 9 bases stayed unmatched. This CDR3 is 15 amino acids long. Per the germline V gene, CDR1 is SGHNT and CDR2 is YYREEE (reference sequence). The CDR3 sequence is CASSSGQPIFYGYTF. The CDR3 bases are TGTGCCAGCAGCTCGGGACAGCCTATTTTCTATGGCTACACCTTC.

The chain uses TRBV27 and TRBJ1-2, with TRBD1 matching 8 bases. The J segment lost 3 bases and the V segment lost 5 bases, leaving 2 bases of the junction unmatched. This CDR3 is 13 amino acids long. The germline V gene encodes CDR1 MNHEY and CDR2 SMNVEV (reference sequence). The CDR3 reads CASSGQGDYGYTF. The CDR3 nucleotides read TGTGCCAGCAGTGGACAGGGAGACTATGGCTACACCTTC.

The V call is TRBV12-3 or TRBV12-4, the J call TRBJ2-3; weak D call: TRBD2 (6 bases). Trimming pared 6 bases from V and 5 bases from J, leaving 18 bases between. The CDR3 is 15 residues long. CDR3 bases: TGTGCCAGCAGCTTAAGCCGGGAGCTCATAGATACGCAGTATTTT. As protein: CASSLSRELIDTQYF.

The CDR3 region has the DNA TGTGCCAGCAGTGAAGCGCTTATAGGCAAGGAGACCCAGTACTTC. This translates into CASSEALIGKETQYF. The chain joins TRBV2 to TRBJ2-5, with D uncertain. Germline V gene lookup returns CDR1 SNHLY and CDR2 FYNNEI. This CDR3 has 15 amino acids. V shed 0 bases and J shed 5 bases, with 13 bases lying between them.

This clonotype has more than one count but fewer than ten. J is TRBJ2-7 and V is TRBV20-1; maybe TRBD1 (5 bases). Germline assignment: CDR1 DFQATT and CDR2 SNEGSKA (reference sequence). V lost 4 bases to trimming and J lost 1 base, with 23 bases between them. The CDR3 spans 17 residues. CDR3 bases: TGCAGTGCTACCCACCTTTACGGACAAGGCGATTCCTACGAGCAGTACTTC. Its protein is CSATHLYGQGDSYEQYF.

This chain connects TRBV27 to TRBJ2-3; 10 bases line up with TRBD1. Germline lookup yields CDR1 MNHEY and CDR2 SMNVEV (reference sequence). The CDR3 runs 16 residues. Trimming cost V 8 bases and J 3 bases; bases outside gene matches: 11. The CDR3 here is CASQTRRQGATDTQYF. CDR3 nucleotide sequence: TGTGCCAGCCAAACGCGGAGACAGGGGGCTACAGATACGCAGTATTTT.

The rearrangement joins TRBV12-3 or TRBV12-4 to TRBJ2-6; the D gene is possibly TRBD1 (6 bases). Trimming cost V 5 bases and J 0 bases, with 14 bases left between them. CDR3 length: 17 amino acids. The CDR3 loop reads CASSPIQGSSGANVLTF. CDR3 DNA: TGTGCCAGCAGTCCCATCCAGGGGAGCTCTGGGGCCAACGTCCTGACTTTC.